The 27 T cell receptor beta chains below were found in one sample sequenced in a study of CD8 T cell repertoires and HIV-1 epitope variants (dated by TCRdb to the early 2020s). Their antigens remain unidentified. Library creation used the immunoSEQ multiplex PCR assay. TCRdb's version of the immuneACCESS table is confined to in-frame rearrangements and falls short of the full clone set. An unresolved V gene accounts for under half of the shortfall where checked; the remainder is of unknown origin. Recorded for this sample are thousands of clones; more than 65% of them occurred a single time. The ten largest clones represent approximately 40% of the sample. Sequenced input: cultured CD8+ T cells derived from PBMCs. Every receptor here comes from a male donor with HIV.

The rearrangement joins TRBV7-2 to TRBJ2-5; 8 nucleotides agree with TRBD2. Germline values: CDR1 SGHTA, CDR2 FQGNSA. The CDR3 has 15 amino acids. V trimming: 5 bases; J trimming: 5 bases; junction bases outside the gene matches: 10. The CDR3 loop is CASSPRSGEGETQYF. The CDR3, as DNA: TGTGCCAGCAGCCCACGTAGCGGGGAGGGGGAGACCCAGTACTTC.

This clone was counted only a few times. The rearrangement uses TRBV19 and TRBJ2-7; the match to TRBD1 covers 9 bases. Germline V lookup: CDR1 LNHDA, CDR2 SQIVND (reference sequence). V gave up 0 bases and J gave up 3 bases; unmatched junction bases: 0. This CDR3 is built from 14 residues. The CDR3 region has the DNA TGTGCCAGTAGTATAGAGGGACAGGGCTACGAGCAGTACTTC. It yields the protein CASSIEGQGYEQYF.

This clone was detected once. The V and J genes are TRBV6-1 and TRBJ1-5; TRBD1 agrees at 8 bases. This CDR3 comprises 14 residues. Germline V gene data show CDR1 as MNHNS and CDR2 as SASEGT. V lost 6 bases to trimming and J lost 7 bases; unmatched junction nucleotides: 8. The CDR3 DNA is TGTGCCAGCAGATCCGGACAGGGAAAACAGCCCCAGCATTTT. Protein: CASRSGQGKQPQHF.

By sample fraction, this clone is medium-sized (0.01 to 0.1%). The chain couples TRBV11-3 to TRBJ2-2; D is unresolved. Germline V gene sequence: CDR1 SGHNT, CDR2 YENEEA. V lost 3 bases and J 5 bases, leaving 7 bases between the germline ends. The CDR3 is made up of 13 amino acids. The CDR3 is CASSFRRTGELFF. The CDR3 nucleotides read TGTGCCAGCAGCTTTAGAAGGACCGGGGAGCTGTTTTTT.

This chain joins TRBV14 and TRBJ2-1; possibly TRBD1 for D (5 bases). Germline CDR1 reads SGHDN; CDR2 reads FVKESK. V lost 1 base, J lost 8 bases, and 18 bases lay in between. This CDR3 contains 16 residues. CDR3 coding DNA: TGTGCCAGCAGCCAAGTGGGGCCGGTCCACTCATATGAGCAGTTCTTC. Translation: CASSQVGPVHSYEQFF.

For the CDR3, the DNA is TGTGCCAGCAGCTTAGATCTAACTAGCGGGGGGGTTTACGAGCAGTACTTC. Amino acid sequence: CASSLDLTSGGVYEQYF. The chain combines TRBV11-2 with TRBJ2-7, with 13 bases identical to TRBD2. CDR1 SGHAT and CDR2 FQNNGV come from the germline V gene. The CDR3 contains 17 residues. The V segment lost 0 bases and the J segment 4 bases; nucleotides outside the gene matches: 6.

This clone was recorded a few times. The rearrangement joins TRBV5-6 to TRBJ2-7; 8 nucleotides line up with TRBD1. The V segment lost 0 bases and the J segment 2 bases; nucleotides outside the gene matches: 4. From germline, CDR1 is SGHDT and CDR2 YYEEEE. CDR3 length equals 15 residues. The CDR3 sequence is CASSLETGATYEQYF. Written as DNA, the CDR3 is TGTGCCAGCAGCTTGGAGACAGGGGCAACCTACGAGCAGTACTTC.

This clone was recorded a few times. This sequence joins TRBV6-4 and TRBJ2-3; D is possibly TRBD2 (5 bases). Germline V lookup: CDR1 MRHNA, CDR2 SNTAGT. This CDR3 region has 15 residues. Trimming took 4 bases from V and 3 from J, leaving 14 bases between them. The CDR3, as DNA: TGTGCCAGCAGTGGGGAGAGGGCCGGGACAGATACGCAGTATTTT. Protein sequence: CASSGERAGTDTQYF.

The chain is built from TRBV11-2 and TRBJ2-2, with 10 nucleotides matching TRBD1. Germline assignment: CDR1 SGHAT and CDR2 FQNNGV. With V trimmed by 4 bases and J by 4 bases, 3 bases remained unmatched. This CDR3 is 15 amino acids long. The CDR3 DNA reads TGTGCCAGCAGCTACCGACAGGGGGCCACCGGGGAGCTGTTTTTT. Amino acids: CASSYRQGATGELFF.

This clone was seen only a few times. The chain couples TRBV13 to TRBJ2-3, with 14 bases that match TRBD2. V trimming: 4 bases; J trimming: 6 bases; junction bases outside the gene matches: 3. The CDR3 covers 15 residues. The V gene's germline CDR1 is PRHDT and CDR2 FYEKMQ (reference sequence). In DNA form, the CDR3 reads TGTGCCAGCAGCTCCCGGACTAGCGGGAGGGATACGCAGTATTTT. It codes for CASSSRTSGRDTQYF.

The V and J genes are TRBV4-1 and TRBJ2-7, with D unclear. Looked up from germline, CDR1 is MGHRA and CDR2 is YSYEKL. CDR3 length: 13 amino acids. The ends were cut back, 3 bases at V and 2 bases at J, with 8 bases in the middle. The CDR3 reads CASSHPLTYEQYF. CDR3 bases: TGCGCCAGCAGCCACCCCCTTACCTACGAGCAGTACTTC.

Details on this clone: Other DNA sequences in the same sample also yield this CDR3. The chain carries TRBV7-8 and TRBJ1-4, with TRBD1 as a possible D gene (5 bases). The V end was cut by 5 bases, the J end by 4 bases, with 14 bases between. Per the germline V gene, CDR1 is SGHVS and CDR2 is FQNEAQ. This CDR3 has 15 residues. In DNA, the CDR3 is TGTGCCAGCAGCCAACGACAGTCCTATAATGAAAAACTGTTTTTT. Encoded protein: CASSQRQSYNEKLFF.

V usage is TRBV18 and J usage is TRBJ2-5, with D perhaps TRBD2 (5 bases). Trimming removed 3 bases from V and 4 bases from J, with 6 bases in between. Germline CDR1 and CDR2: KGHSH and LQKENI. The CDR3 has 12 residues. The CDR3 region is CASSPEGETQYF. The CDR3 DNA is TGTGCCAGCTCACCCGAGGGAGAGACCCAGTACTTC.

The J gene is TRBJ2-7, the V gene TRBV6-5, with D unresolved. Between the trimmed V and J ends, which lost 5 bases and 5 bases, there was a span of 7 bases. From germline, CDR1 is MNHEY and CDR2 SVGAGI. The length of the CDR3 is 11 residues. The CDR3, as DNA: TGTGCCAGCAGTCTTCGTAACGAGCAGTACTTC. Amino acid sequence: CASSLRNEQYF.

This clone was counted between two and nine times. The V and J genes are TRBV6-5 and TRBJ1-5, with TRBD1 as a possible D gene (6 bases). Germline-derived CDR1 and CDR2 are MNHEY and SVGAGI. CDR3 size: 13 residues. With 11 bases removed from V and 7 bases from J, the gap between germline ends came to 18 bases. CDR3: CACRSGGVQPQHF. Written as DNA, the CDR3 is TGTGCCTGCCGTTCGGGGGGCGTACAGCCCCAGCATTTT.

The V and J genes are TRBV27 and TRBJ2-3; TRBD1 aligns across 9 bases. CDR1 is MNHEY and CDR2 is SMNVEV in the germline V gene (reference sequence). The CDR3 covers 15 residues. The J segment lost 1 base and the V segment lost 6 bases, leaving 5 bases of the junction unmatched. This CDR3 is CASRVGQGGTDTQYF. CDR3 nucleotides: TGTGCCAGCAGAGTGGGACAGGGCGGCACAGATACGCAGTATTTT.

The J gene is TRBJ2-1, the V gene TRBV5-1; 8 bases align to TRBD2. CDR3 length: 15 amino acids. CDR1 and CDR2 from the germline V gene are SGHRS and YFSETQ. V was pared by 2 bases and J by 5 bases, with 6 bases of the junction left unmatched. CDR3 sequence: CASSLRGGLHNEQFF. CDR3 DNA: TGCGCCAGCAGCTTACGCGGGGGGCTTCACAATGAGCAGTTCTTC.

Only one count was recorded for this clone. The chain is built from TRBV28 and TRBJ2-2, with D possibly matching TRBD1 (6 bases). The CDR3 runs to 15 residues. V was clipped by 3 bases and J by 4 bases, with 12 bases between them. The germline gives CDR1 MDHEN, CDR2 SYDVKM. CDR3: CASSFRGQVTGELFF. For the CDR3, the DNA is TGTGCCAGCAGTTTTCGGGGACAAGTCACCGGGGAGCTGTTTTTT.

This clone occurred once. V gene TRBV7-8 combines with J gene TRBJ2-3; 9 positions agree with TRBD1. The germline CDR1 and CDR2 sequences are SGHVS and FQNEAQ. The CDR3 contains 16 residues. The junction had 9 bases not matched to a gene; V was cut back by 5 bases and J by 3 bases. The CDR3 region is CASSLWTGARTDTQYF. The CDR3 bases are TGTGCCAGCAGCCTTTGGACAGGGGCCCGGACAGATACGCAGTATTTT.

On this clone: Sequence at one end of the junction differs from germline and may be a read error. The rearrangement uses TRBV5-1 and TRBJ2-7; 8 bases map to TRBD1. Germline V lookup: CDR1 SGHRS, CDR2 YFSETQ. The CDR3 contains 16 residues. CDR3 nucleotide sequence: TGTGCCAGCAGCTGGCAGTCGACCAGGGGGCTATACGAGCAGTACTTC. It yields the protein CASSWQSTRGLYEQYF.

This clone turned up a few times. The chain joins TRBV5-8 to TRBJ2-7, with D hard to call. There are 13 residues in the CDR3. Germline loops: CDR1 SGHTS, CDR2 YDEGEE. Trimming shortened V by 0 bases and J by 1 base, and 5 bases separated the two germline ends. This chain's CDR3 is CASSLEGSYEQYF. The CDR3 bases are TGTGCCAGCAGCTTGGAGGGTTCCTACGAGCAGTACTTC.

J is TRBJ2-1 and V is TRBV13; 11 bases line up with TRBD2. The CDR3 spans 16 residues. Germline V CDR1 and CDR2: PRHDT, FYEKMQ (reference sequence). Trimming took 4 bases from V and 7 from J; bases not matched to a gene: 9. The CDR3 DNA reads TGTGCCAGCAGCTCGGGACTAGCGGATGAACTAAATGAGCAGTTCTTC. It encodes CASSSGLADELNEQFF. The whole variable domain, remainder taken from reference TRBV13 and TRBJ2-1, is AAGVIQSPRHLIKEKRETATLKCYPIPRHDTVYWYQQGPGQDPQFLISFYEKMQSDKGSIPDRFSAQQFSDYHSELNMSSLELGDSALYFCASSSGLADELNEQFFGPGTRLTVL.

This chain joins TRBV4-3 and TRBJ2-7, with TRBD2 matching 7 bases. With 5 bases clipped from V and 0 bases from J, the junction kept 13 bases outside the gene matches. The CDR3 contains 17 residues. From germline, CDR1 is LGHNA and CDR2 YSLEER. The CDR3 bases are TGCGCCAGCAGCTTATACAGCGGGACCACAAGCTCCTACGAGCAGTACTTC. Protein sequence: CASSLYSGTTSSYEQYF.

The V call is TRBV6-1, the J call TRBJ2-5; 7 bases line up with TRBD1. The trim removed 4 bases at V and 9 bases at J, leaving 17 bases unmatched. This CDR3 is 16 amino acids long. CDR1 is MNHNS and CDR2 is SASEGT in the germline V gene. CDR3 in DNA: TGTGCCAGCAGTGCCGGGACAGCTAACCTCGAAGGGCCCCAGTACTTC. It encodes CASSAGTANLEGPQYF.

The chain recombines TRBV28 with TRBJ2-7, with 9 positions matching TRBD2. This CDR3 has 13 residues. Germline V gene data show CDR1 as MDHEN and CDR2 as SYDVKM. V lost 6 bases and J lost 3; bases outside the gene matches: 3. CDR3 DNA: TGTGCCAGCAGCGAGACTAGCGGCTACGAGCAGTACTTC. As protein: CASSETSGYEQYF.

The V and J genes are TRBV27 and TRBJ2-7; D is possibly TRBD1 (6 bases). The CDR3 has 14 amino acids. Germline-derived CDR1 and CDR2 are MNHEY and SMNVEV (reference sequence). Trimming took off 5 bases at V and 3 bases at J, with 14 bases between the two ends. The CDR3 DNA follows: TGTGCCAGCAGTCAGGGGCCAATTGGCTACGAGCAGTACTTC. Translation gives CASSQGPIGYEQYF.

CDR3 amino acids: CASSYSQGTEAFF. CDR3 in DNA: TGCGCCAGCAGCTATTCACAGGGCACTGAAGCTTTCTTT. The rearrangement links TRBV5-1 to TRBJ1-1; possibly TRBD1 for D (6 bases). The CDR3 has 13 amino acids. Germline CDR1 is SGHRS and CDR2 is YFSETQ. Deletions cut 3 bases from V and 4 bases from J, with 10 bases between. Combining the CDR3 with reference TRBV5-1 and TRBJ1-1 gives the whole variable domain KAGVTQTPRYLIKTRGQQVTLSCSPISGHRSVSWYQQTPGQGLQFLFEYFSETQRNKGNFPGRFSGRQFSNSRSEMNVSTLELGDSALYLCASSYSQGTEAFFGQGTRLTVV.